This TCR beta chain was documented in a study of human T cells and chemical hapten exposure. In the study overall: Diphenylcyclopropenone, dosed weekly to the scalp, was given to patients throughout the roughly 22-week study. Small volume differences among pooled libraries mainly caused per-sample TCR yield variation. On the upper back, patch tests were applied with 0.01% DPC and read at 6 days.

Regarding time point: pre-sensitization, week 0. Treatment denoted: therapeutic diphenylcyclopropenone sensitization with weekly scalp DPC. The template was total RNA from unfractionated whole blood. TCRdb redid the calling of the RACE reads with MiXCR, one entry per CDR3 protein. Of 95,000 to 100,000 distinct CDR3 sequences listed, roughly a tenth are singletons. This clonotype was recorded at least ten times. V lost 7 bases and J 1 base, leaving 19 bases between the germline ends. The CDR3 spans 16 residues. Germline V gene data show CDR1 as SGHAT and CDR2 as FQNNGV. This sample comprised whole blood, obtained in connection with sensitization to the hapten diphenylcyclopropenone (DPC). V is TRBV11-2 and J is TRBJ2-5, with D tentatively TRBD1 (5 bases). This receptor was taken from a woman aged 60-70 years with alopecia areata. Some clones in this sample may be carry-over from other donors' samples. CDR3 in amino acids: CASTVEGAVVQETQYF. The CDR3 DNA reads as TGTGCCAGCACAGTCGAAGGGGCGGTCGTCCAAGAGACCCAGTACTTC.